The T cell receptor beta chain described here comes from a study of T cells in Graves' hyperthyroidism and ophthalmopathy (dated by TCRdb to the late 2010s). Notes on the research overall: Peripheral blood samples were taken at initial diagnosis, before any treatment was given. To identify distinguishing TCR V-J signatures, a discovery cohort of about 100 patients was used, comprising some 45 with Graves' ophthalmopathy and 57 with stable Graves' hyperthyroidism. Prospective prediction of ophthalmopathy was tested in an independent validation cohort of approximately 19 hyperthyroidism patients and around 16 patients who later progressed to ophthalmopathy. For training and testing, the 100 or so patients in the discovery cohort were randomly divided in a 7:3 ratio. The study also compared thyroid tissue and blood T-cell repertoires from several Graves' hyperthyroidism patients. After blood sampling, hyperthyroidism patients were treated with methimazole at a starting dose of 30 mg daily, and ophthalmopathy patients were treated with high-dose intravenous methylprednisolone. TCR Vbeta CDR3 sequencing of fewer than 150 peripheral blood samples (43 ophthalmopathy, approximately 80 hyperthyroidism and around 17 progressor patients) is reported in the paper.

V and J are truncated by 5 bases and 7 bases respectively, leaving an intervening sequence of 20 bases. From its cysteine to its phenylalanine, the CDR3 spans 15 amino acids. The kept DNA is CDR3 alone, 45 bases in frame from the first base. CDR1 MNHNS and CDR2 SASEGT are derived from the germline V gene. In the ophthalmopathy patients, disease was moderately to severely active, with a Clinical Activity Score of 3 or more, a NOSPECS grade of 4 or more, and a duration of less than 3 months. Patients with uncontrolled infections, other autoimmune diseases, pregnancy or lactation were excluded. Diagnoses relied on clinical symptoms, serum thyroxine and TRAb, thyroid ultrasound and orbital computed tomography. Ficoll-Paque density gradient centrifugation was used to isolate PBMCs from about 10 ml of fresh peripheral blood. Total RNA was extracted with Trizol reagent, and quality was checked on an Agilent 2100 Bioanalyzer.

Ten or more counts support this clonotype. Its antigen remains undetermined. Per-nucleotide qualities are absent, and no much larger clonotype sits a single base away. The TCR beta CDR3 regions were amplified from the RNA transcripts. A first-round RT-PCR of the TCR CDR3 used the HTBI primer set with the Qiagen OneStep RT-PCR kit. Libraries were constructed in a second round of multiplex PCR, after which size selection and purification were performed. The libraries were sequenced on an Illumina HiSeq2000 using paired-end 100 bp reads. On the study's bioinformatics: SOAPnuke was used to process the raw data, throwing out any read that contained adapters or uncalled bases, had a mean Phred below 15, or lacked an exact constant-primer or identifier match. High-quality paired reads were merged with COPE v1.2.5, and unique nucleotide sequences were defined as clonotypes. MiTCR v1.1 was used to align clonotypes to the IMGT TRBV, TRBD and TRBJ reference segments. Only V-J combinations with frequency above 0.0001, covering roughly 99% of repertoires, were analysed. The TCS score was defined as F50 (clonal expansion) divided by E x V (chaos), with BLOSUM62-based TCRdist calculated between CDR3 peptides within each V-J. Welch's t-statistics and random forest reduced around 520 V-J features to 13, which were used in a naive Bayes classifier (R e1071). TCRdb reprocessed the public reads (quality trimming at Q25 with fastp, clone calling with MiXCR) and kept in-frame beta chains. Records with the same CDR3 protein are collapsed into one entry carrying the most frequent genes and DNA. The V and J calls here are based on TCRdb, not the publication. Present in this sample are some 580,000 distinct CDR3 sequences, approximately 16% of which were seen just once. Jointly, the top ten make up 2.5% to 4% of the sample.

The investigation overall reported the following: In cross-validation, a model built on a 13 V-J signature told ophthalmopathy apart from stable hyperthyroidism with less than 90% sensitivity and about 81% specificity, and in testing the same model reached 80%/75%. Blood samples also contained most of the expanded thyroid clonotypes (frequency above 0.001), which suggests that blood repertoires may reflect thyroid immune responses. In validation, the model predicted progression to ophthalmopathy with approximately 71% sensitivity and 72% to 75% specificity, a median of about six months before onset. No statistical method was used to set the sample size in advance, and investigators knew the group allocation.

The chain was built from TRBV6-1 and TRBJ1-1, with the D gene uncertain. This TCR derives from a middle-aged woman with Graves' ophthalmopathy. Material: blood. The DNA reads as follows: TGTGCCAGCAGTCGAACCGACACGACTCAAGGTGAAGCTTTCTTT. It translates as CASSRTDTTQGEAFF.